Sequencing of this TCR beta chain was carried out in a study of cytomegalovirus exposure and HLA in healthy donors (dated by TCRdb to the late 2010s). With respect to the entire study: An earlier analysis of roughly 570 of the donors reported about 260 Gb of sequence data and 100 million to 120 million unique TCR beta sequences obtained from approximately 180 million T cells. Every discovery cohort repertoire had been produced on one sequencing platform. An earlier analysis of 587 of the donors used high-throughput TCR beta sequencing to judge whether each TCR beta V gene segment behaved as functional or pseudogenic. The T cell repertoires of under 750 subjects were profiled by immunosequencing and related to cytomegalovirus serostatus. Because of strong linkage in the cohort, five DR-DQ haplotypes were treated as single units for association and clustering. Typing coverage varied by locus: roughly 629-640 donors for A, B, C, DRB1 and DQB1; about 520 for DQA1; nearly 610 for DPA1; around 450 for DPB1. HLA typing included class I and class II loci at four-digit resolution. Donor age, sex, ethnicity and CMV serostatus were compiled alongside the repertoire data. A later genetic analysis used genome-wide SNP genotypes for about 60% of the roughly 670 donors, treating that subset as a discovery cohort. High-throughput TCR immunosequencing, statistical association of individual TCRs with disease status, and machine learning were combined to predict cytomegalovirus infection status. A separate validation cohort of 100 to 150 different subjects was used in addition to the roughly 700-subject first cohort. Rather than using new phenotypic data, the later analysis identified candidate immune exposures from TCR beta sequences and from how often those sequences occurred across donors. Of the 300 to 450 genotyped donors, roughly 80% fell in the genetic ancestry cluster associated with self-reported Caucasian donors. Roughly 310 gigabases of sequencing data and approximately 85 million unique TCR sequences were included in an early release covering 550 to 800 HLA-typed donors. The aim of the study was to test whether cataloging public T cell receptors could identify signatures of past pathogen exposure. On average, roughly 240,000 unique TCR beta nucleotide sequences were sequenced per donor among more than 350 genotyped donors of the cohort, with roughly 18% of those sequences being non-productive. A later analysis re-examined previously published TCR beta repertoires from more than 550 donors and added high-resolution HLA genotyping to investigate patterns of TCR occurrence. Study-wide findings and limitations: Several of the top co-occurrence clusters appeared to be linked to parvovirus B19, influenza, CMV and Epstein-Barr virus, according to a later analysis. Roughly uniform sequencing depth across donors was assumed in presence/absence analyses, although this assumption may not hold. In a later analysis, the rate of TCR association differed among HLA loci, with DRB1 alleles having the most associated TCRs and HLA-C alleles having the fewest. A further reported finding was that TCR beta sequences accurately predicted the HLA-A and HLA-B alleles for most subjects in the first cohort. V-gene and J-gene trimming of TCR beta chains was associated with a missense DCLRE1C variant in a later genetic analysis, and the association was replicated in an independent cohort. Linkage disequilibrium might explain the correlated functional status among segregating V segments, but an unknown experimental factor could not be ruled out. Broadly in line with IMGT annotations, most TCR beta V segments showed up in productive rearrangements about 90% or about 30% of the time in an earlier analysis of under 700 of the donors. Because HLA typing was missing for some donors at each locus, association tests included only the typed subset. Because counts were too low, more than 15 rarely observed V segments, including chromosome 9 orphons, were excluded from the earlier analysis of several hundred of the donors. A group of highly shared sequence variants was considered likely to be a technical artifact of the sequencing pipeline. In this cohort, only TCR beta chains were sequenced, and detectable features were limited by the absence of alpha or paired-chain data. In a later analysis, HLA-associated TCR beta chains were found to be more clonally expanded and to have lower generation probabilities than equally common non-associated chains. A few of the identified cytomegalovirus-associated TCR beta chains were confirmed in vitro to be specific for cytomegalovirus antigens. According to the authors, the approach could potentially be generalized to other disease states and immunological phenotypes. A later analysis associated 15,000 to 20,000 TCR beta sequences with specific HLA alleles at a false discovery rate of 0.05. In a later analysis, most CMV-associated TCR beta chains were found to appear HLA-restricted, with HLA associations seemingly driven largely by CMV exposure. A total of around 150 TCR beta chains were listed by the study as associated with cytomegalovirus. A later genetic analysis reported fewer N-insertions in productive TCRs among donors in an Asian-associated ancestry cluster than the roughly 700-donor mean. Assigning TCR associations to individual alleles was difficult when HLA alleles, especially DR and DQ, strongly co-occurred. Most TCR sequences were observed very rarely across donors, whereas some public TCRs were present in many individuals. Cytomegalovirus status was reported to be diagnosed by the classifier with high specificity and sensitivity in both the original and validation cohorts. Immune exposure information for the cohort was limited to CMV serostatus.

Preparation of the library involved the immunoSEQ multiplex PCR assay. For the multiplex PCR, a mixture combining 60 forward primers for TCR Vbeta segments and 13 reverse primers for TCR Jbeta segments was used. A multiplex PCR assay on genomic DNA amplified the CDR3 region of rearranged TCR beta genes. The Illumina HiSeq System was used to sequence the amplified TCR beta libraries as 87-base-pair reads. As for how the authors treated the data: A later analysis counted around 72 million unique TCR beta chains across the approximately 700 repertoires, and 9 million to 14 million of these chains were shared by at least two donors. Raw reads were error-corrected and collapsed into unique sequences with a nearest-neighbor algorithm that merged closely related sequences to remove PCR and sequencing errors. CDR3 sequences were aligned to IMGT reference sequences to assign V, D and J gene segments. For a sequence to be retained, a match of at least six nucleotides to both a V gene segment and a J gene segment was required. A rearrangement counted as productive if the CDR3 had no stop codons and remained in frame with V and J, and every other rearrangement counted as non-productive. CDR3 was defined according to IMGT convention as the region running from the second conserved V-encoded cysteine to the conserved J-encoded phenylalanine. In an earlier analysis of roughly 580 of the donors, sequences lacking an unambiguous match to a single V gene segment were excluded. An earlier analysis of a few hundred of the donors called V segments functional above 56.7% productive rearrangements and segregating when the between-donor standard deviation exceeded 5%. A statistical classification framework was developed to diagnose cytomegalovirus status using the catalog of TCR beta chain sequences. In a later analysis, TCR nucleotide sequences were compared against IMGT/GENE-DB human TR gene sequences so that V and J genes could be assigned. A later analysis assigned CDR3 sequences and most-parsimonious VDJ recombination scenarios with the TCRdist pipeline. A later analysis defined each TCR beta chain by its CDR3 amino acid sequence plus V-gene family, and excluded reads lacking a unique V-gene family. To address suspected cross-contamination and a sequencing artifact, a later analysis removed some 620 highly shared, low-generation-probability nucleotide sequences. A later analysis calculated a clonal expansion index for each public chain from normalized within-repertoire ranks of inferred template counts. A later analysis computed generation probabilities with a VDJ recombination model fitted to out-of-frame rearrangements, and checked the results against IGoR. In a later analysis, TCR-TCR, TCR-HLA and TCR-CMV co-occurrence was scored with hypergeometric tests, and a repertoire-size bias correction was applied to TCR pairs. False discovery rates were estimated in a later analysis by permuting HLA or CMV assignments 20 times. In a later analysis, co-occurring TCRs were grouped using DBSCAN, and TCRdist sequence similarity was added for clustering within HLA-allele-positive subsets. Repertoires with fewer than 30,000 or more than 120,000 public chains, plus five repertoires with anomalous nucleotide sharing, were excluded from co-occurrence clustering. TCRdb mirrors the immuneACCESS table, restricted to in-frame sequences. Some clones are absent from its copies; in checked studies, under half trace to an unresolved V gene, and the reason for the others is unknown. The V and J calls and the clone size are those of that table, but D and trimming were determined from the DNA. This sample is represented by approximately 100,000 clones; roughly 76% of them were singletons. Around 1.3% of the sample belongs to the ten largest clones.

The cohort comprised approximately 700 healthy bone marrow donors. At the time of sampling, every cohort member was nominally healthy, though immune exposures that went unrecorded were likely present. The donor was CMV seronegative and was included in the group of under 450 seronegative cohort members. Each donor provided a peripheral blood sample, and peripheral blood mononuclear cells were used for TCR beta sequencing. The Qiagen DNeasy Blood Extraction Kit was used to extract genomic DNA from the blood cell samples. Concerning this clone: It lacks a known antigen. The input lacks base qualities; no much larger clone sits a single base away.

This TCR came from a female donor in good health and CMV-seronegative. The specimen was PBMCs.

The CDR3 in this case is CASSSGGVGDYGYTF. The nucleotide sequence is given as TGCGCCAGCAGCTCAGGGGGCGTTGGAGACTATGGCTACACCTTC. This chain is built from TRBV4-1 and TRBJ1-2; 8 bases in between match TRBD1. The germline V and J ends show losses of 5 bases and 3 bases respectively, and no gene match explains 8 bases of the junction. In the germline V gene, CDR1 corresponds to MGHRA and CDR2 to YSYEKL. Its CDR3 holds 15 amino acids, cysteine through phenylalanine. Just CDR3 DNA is preserved here, 45 bases in frame from base 1.